The 5 T cell receptor beta chains below come from one sample, sequenced in a study of regulatory T cells in long-lasting Graves disease. Construction of TCR beta libraries relied on iRepertoire HTBI primers and on Arm-PCR targeting CDR3 regions. One entry per CDR3 protein, called by TCRdb with MiXCR from the multiplex PCR reads. This sample has about 450,000 distinct CDR3 sequences, with 14% found just once. Time point given: newly diagnosed GD, antithyroid drugs for less than 3 months. The TCR library was made from RNA that had been extracted from PBMCs in TRIzol. This same sample was also taken into another study, of T cells in Graves' hyperthyroidism and ophthalmopathy.

The material sequenced was peripheral blood mononuclear cells (PBMCs), taken at new diagnosis, from a patient treated with antithyroid drugs. These receptor sequences come from a woman aged 50 to 60 with Graves disease.

At least ten counts were recorded for this clonotype. The CDR3 reads CASSWSGGGQPQHF. The CDR3 nucleotides are TGTGCCAGCAGCTGGTCAGGGGGCGGGCAGCCCCAGCATTTT. The rearrangement uses TRBV5-6 and TRBJ1-5; 8 bases agree with TRBD1. The CDR3 contains 14 residues. V shed 3 bases and J 7 bases; nucleotides not matched to a gene: 6. Looked up from germline, CDR1 is SGHDT and CDR2 is YYEEEE.

Concerning this clonotype: A read error is possible here, since a much larger clone lies one base away. The chain recombines TRBV28 with TRBJ2-1; TRBD1 matches 7 bases. Trimming at V came to 5 bases and at J to 6 bases, leaving 7 bases not matched to a gene. Per germline, CDR1 MDHEN and CDR2 SYDVKM. The CDR3 runs to 14 residues. DNA for the CDR3: TGTGCCAGCAGTCCCGGGACAGAGCCCAATGAGCAGTTCTTC. This gives the protein CASSPGTEPNEQFF.

This clonotype was counted only a few times. The rearrangement joins TRBV12-5 to TRBJ2-2, with 9 nucleotides matching TRBD1. The CDR3 has 16 amino acids. In germline, CDR1 is LGHNT, CDR2 FRNRAP. Trimming removed 1 base from V and 4 bases from J; junction bases left unmatched: 4. The CDR3 region is CASGLDRGQGTGELFF. DNA for the CDR3: TGTGCTAGTGGTTTGGACAGGGGACAGGGCACCGGGGAGCTGTTTTTT. The variable domain in full, with the rest retrieved from reference TRBV12-5 and TRBJ2-2, is DARVTQTPRHKVTEMGQEVTMRCQPILGHNTVFWYRQTMMQGLELLAYFRNRAPLDDSGMPKDRFSAEMPDATLATLKIQPSEPRDSAVYFCASGLDRGQGTGELFFGEGSRLTVL.

This clonotype was observed at least ten times. The chain is built from TRBV28 and TRBJ1-1; 7 bases fit TRBD1. CDR3 length: 14 residues. V lost 6 bases, J lost 2 bases, and 6 bases stayed unmatched. From germline, CDR1 is MDHEN and CDR2 SYDVKM. CDR3 coding DNA: TGTGCCAGCAGCCTAGGACAGGCCAACACTGAAGCTTTCTTT. This translates into CASSLGQANTEAFF.

This clonotype was observed at least ten times. The rearrangement uses TRBV27 and TRBJ2-1; TRBD1 or TRBD2 may be the D gene (6 bases each). Trimming removed 1 base from V and 6 bases from J, with 19 bases in between. This CDR3 region has 17 residues. Germline assignment: CDR1 MNHEY and CDR2 SMNVEV (reference sequence). CDR3 protein: CASSLFLDGGSVNEQFF. The CDR3 bases are TGTGCCAGCAGTTTATTCCTGGACGGGGGCTCGGTCAATGAGCAGTTCTTC.